This record covers a single T cell receptor (beta chain). The CDR3 covers 14 residues. Germline loops: CDR1 MNHEY, CDR2 SMNVEV (reference sequence). V gave up 4 bases and J gave up 8 bases, with 14 bases separating them. The sample comes from a study of blood T cell repertoires in COVID-19. Generated by immunoSEQ multiplex PCR, the TCRdb table keeps only in-frame clones and is missing some. The sample records about 160,000 clones, 70% to 85% being singletons. The chain employs TRBV27 and TRBJ1-4; no reliable D call. This clonotype was obtained from a woman between 35 and 50 years old with COVID-19, enrolled during active disease. Sequences were obtained from peripheral blood. The CDR3 DNA reads as TGTGCCAGCAGTTCGACACCCCGTGGGGAAAAACTGTTTTTT. It yields the protein CASSSTPRGEKLFF.